This T cell receptor beta chain was documented in a study of blood T cell repertoires in COVID-19. Study summary: The United States, Italy and Spain supplied acute and convalescent COVID-19 samples. PBMCs, B-cell-depleted T cells, or T cells provided the cDNA or gDNA that made up the material.

Authors' processing steps: The assay estimated nucleated cells by amplifying reference gene primers. The protocol was immunoSEQ multiplex PCR, while the TCRdb copy is restricted to in-frame clones and leaves out a portion. V, J and clone size are taken as reported in that table, and D and trimming were inferred from the DNA itself. The table includes 200,000 to 250,000 clones, roughly 86% detected once. Germline V gives CDR1 SGHDT, CDR2 YYEEEE. V trimming: 0 bases; J trimming: 3 bases; junction bases outside the gene matches: 2. This CDR3 is built from 16 residues. The V gene is TRBV5-6, the J gene TRBJ2-5; TRBD2 agrees at 13 bases. Sequencing used peripheral blood. The source of this sequence is a woman between 40 and 50 years old with acute or convalescent COVID-19. This CDR3 is CASSLVGLAGEETQYF. CDR3 DNA: TGTGCCAGCAGCTTGGTAGGACTAGCGGGAGAAGAGACCCAGTACTTC.